This T cell receptor beta chain originates from a study of blood T cell repertoires in COVID-19. About the research overall: COVID-19 samples from acute and convalescent phases originated in the United States, Italy and Spain. T cells, B-cell-depleted T cells, or PBMCs supplied cDNA or gDNA.

Study processing details: Reference gene primer amplification in the assay estimated nucleated cell counts. TCRdb's copy holds only in-frame clones and misses some; the assay was immunoSEQ multiplex PCR. That table is the source of V, J and clone size, and D and trimming were worked out from the DNA. Seen here are about 290,000 clones, around 86% observed once, and the top ten hold 0.94%. The V gene's germline CDR1 is ENHRY and CDR2 SYGVKD. After removal of 0 bases from V and 4 bases from J, the junction contained 6 bases not matched to a gene. The CDR3 runs 16 residues. This receptor was taken from a woman aged 40 to 49 who had recovered from COVID-19. The material sequenced was peripheral blood. This chain uses TRBV10-3 with TRBJ2-3; the match to TRBD2 covers 8 bases. The CDR3 DNA follows: TGTGCCATCAGTGAGTCGACCGGGACTAGTGCAGATACGCAGTATTTT. Protein: CAISESTGTSADTQYF.